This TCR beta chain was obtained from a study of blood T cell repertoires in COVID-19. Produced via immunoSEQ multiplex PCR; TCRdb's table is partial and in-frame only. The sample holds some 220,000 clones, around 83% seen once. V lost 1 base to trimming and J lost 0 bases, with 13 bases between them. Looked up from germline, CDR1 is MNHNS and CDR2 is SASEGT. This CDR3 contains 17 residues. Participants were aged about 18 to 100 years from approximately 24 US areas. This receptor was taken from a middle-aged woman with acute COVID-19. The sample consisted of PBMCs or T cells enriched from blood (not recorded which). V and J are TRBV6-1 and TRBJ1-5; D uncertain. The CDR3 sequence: CASSEVASGYSNQPQHF. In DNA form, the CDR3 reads TGTGCCAGCAGTGAAGTGGCTTCGGGGTATAGCAATCAGCCCCAGCATTTT.